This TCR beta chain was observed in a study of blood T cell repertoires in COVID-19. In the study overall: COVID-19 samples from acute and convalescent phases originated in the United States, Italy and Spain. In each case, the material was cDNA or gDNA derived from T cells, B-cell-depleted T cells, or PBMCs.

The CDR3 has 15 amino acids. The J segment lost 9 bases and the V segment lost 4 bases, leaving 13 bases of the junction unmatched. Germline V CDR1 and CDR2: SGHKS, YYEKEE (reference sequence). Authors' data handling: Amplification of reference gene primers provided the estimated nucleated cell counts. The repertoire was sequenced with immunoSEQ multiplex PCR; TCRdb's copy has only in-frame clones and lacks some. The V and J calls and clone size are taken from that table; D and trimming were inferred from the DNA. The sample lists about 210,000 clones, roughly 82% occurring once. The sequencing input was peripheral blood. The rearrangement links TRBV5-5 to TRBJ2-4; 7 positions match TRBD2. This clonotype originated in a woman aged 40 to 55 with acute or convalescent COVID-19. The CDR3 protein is CASSHGTTIEGIQYF. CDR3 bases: TGTGCCAGCAGCCATGGGACTACCATAGAGGGCATTCAGTACTTC.